This T cell receptor beta chain derives from a study of blood T cells in healthy people across ages. As for the study in general: For every two T cells, template switching captured about one barcoded beta molecule.

This clonotype was counted only a few times. Primers used in a second PCR of roughly 6 to 11 cycles were a sample-barcoded 5' primer and a J-beta primer mix. TCRdb processed the 5' RACE reads anew with MiXCR; each CDR3 protein has one entry. The table records approximately 800,000 distinct CDR3 sequences, about 53% of them present only once. The germline V and J ends were trimmed by 6 bases and 8 bases, with 16 bases remaining between them. Looked up from germline, CDR1 is SEHNR and CDR2 is FQNEAQ (reference sequence). The length of the CDR3 is 13 residues. The V and J genes are TRBV7-9 and TRBJ1-2; D is perhaps TRBD1 (6 bases). Sequenced input: blood. The TCR originated in a man aged 80 or over in good health. The CDR3 DNA sequence: TGTGCCAGCAGTCCAGGGGAAGTAGGCGGCTACACCTTC. Protein: CASSPGEVGGYTF.